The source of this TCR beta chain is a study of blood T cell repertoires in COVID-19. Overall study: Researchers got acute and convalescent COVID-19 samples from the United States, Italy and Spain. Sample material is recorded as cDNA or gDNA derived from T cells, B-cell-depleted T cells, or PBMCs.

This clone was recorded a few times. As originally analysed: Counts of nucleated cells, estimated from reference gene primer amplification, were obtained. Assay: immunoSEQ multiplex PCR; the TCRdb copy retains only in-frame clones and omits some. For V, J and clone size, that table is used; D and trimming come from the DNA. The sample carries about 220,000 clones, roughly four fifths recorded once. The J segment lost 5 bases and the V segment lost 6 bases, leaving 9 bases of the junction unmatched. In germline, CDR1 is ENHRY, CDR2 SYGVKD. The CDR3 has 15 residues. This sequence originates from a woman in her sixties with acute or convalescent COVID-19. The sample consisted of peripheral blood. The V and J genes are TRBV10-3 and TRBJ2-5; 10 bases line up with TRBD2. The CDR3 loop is CAIRGRAGGQETQYF. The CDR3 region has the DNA TGTGCCATCAGGGGCCGAGCGGGGGGGCAGGAGACCCAGTACTTC.